This is a list of T cell receptor beta chains from one sample in a study of cytomegalovirus exposure and HLA in healthy donors. The data were produced by immunoSEQ multiplex PCR, yet TCRdb's version contains in-frame clones alone and is incomplete. The sample lists about 200,000 clones; 65% to 80% were seen once. The sample consisted of PBMCs. The receptor source for this set is a man aged 50 or older in good health and CMV-seronegative. CDR3s include the opening cysteine and the closing phenylalanine or tryptophan. D genes are given only for firm matches. Clone size is given for some rows only: seen once, a few or many times, or a class if the clone is expanded.

J gene,clone size,D gene,V gene,CDR3 DNA,CDR3 protein
TRBJ2-3,few,TRBD2,TRBV30,TGTGCCTCCTTCGGACTAGCGGGAGGGGGCCCAGATACGCAGTATTTT,CASFGLAGGGPDTQYF
TRBJ2-3,-,-,TRBV5-1,TGCGCCAGCGCCCAAAACAGGGCTACCACAGATACGCAGTATTTT,CASAQNRATTDTQYF
TRBJ2-7,-,-,TRBV9,TGTGCCAGCAGCGCACGTTCGGGGTTTCTTGGACACGAGCAGTACTTC,CASSARSGFLGHEQYF
TRBJ2-1,few,-,TRBV6-1,TGTGCCAGCACCGAGGGGGGGAACTACAATGAGCAGTTCTTC,CASTEGGNYNEQFF
TRBJ1-5,-,-,TRBV7-9,TGTGCCAGCGCCAAACAACAATCTCAGCCCCAGCATTTT,CASAKQQSQPQHF
TRBJ2-7,-,TRBD2,TRBV5-1,TGCGCCAGCAGCACGGGACTAGCGGGCCCAATAAGCTCCTACGAGCAGTACTTC,CASSTGLAGPISSYEQYF
TRBJ1-4,-,-,TRBV5-4,TGTGCCAGCAGCTTGTCAAATGAAAAACTGTTTTTT,CASSLSNEKLFF
TRBJ2-7,once,-,TRBV1,TGCACCAGCAGCCAAGATTCGTCCAGGGGGCAACGAGGCTCCTACGAGCAGTACTTC,CTSSQDSSRGQRGSYEQYF
TRBJ1-3,-,-,TRBV5-8,TGTGCCAGCAGCCCCCAGATCTCTGGAAACACCATATATTTT,CASSPQISGNTIYF
TRBJ2-1,-,-,TRBV2,TGTGCCACCAGAGGACAAGTATACAATGAGCAGTTCTTC,CATRGQVYNEQFF
TRBJ2-7,few,-,TRBV19,TGTGCCAGTAGTATGTCAAGGGACCCTAGCGACGAGCAGTACTTC,CASSMSRDPSDEQYF
TRBJ2-7,-,TRBD2,TRBV6-5,TGTGCCACCGCCCGGGAAATGCGGGAGGCATACGAGCAGTACTTC,CATAREMREAYEQYF
TRBJ2-7,-,TRBD2,TRBV9,TGTGCCAGCAGCGCCGGGACTAGCGTCTCCTACGAGCAGTACTTC,CASSAGTSVSYEQYF
TRBJ1-2,-,-,TRBV5-1,TGCGCCAGCAGCTTGGGAAGCAACTATGGCTACACCTTC,CASSLGSNYGYTF
TRBJ1-2,-,-,TRBV28,TGTGCCAGCAGTTTAGCAGGGATTTTAAGCTATGGCTACACCTTC,CASSLAGILSYGYTF
TRBJ2-5,-,-,TRBV6-6,TGTGCCAGCAGTTACGGCAACAACCCCCAAGAGACCCAGTACTTC,CASSYGNNPQETQYF
TRBJ1-1,-,-,TRBV19,TGTGCCAGTAATCAGGCCCTGAACACTGAAGCTTTCTTT,CASNQALNTEAFF
TRBJ2-3,-,-,TRBV27,TGTGCCAGCAGTTTATCTTTAACGGAGCCCTTCACAGATACGCAGTATTTT,CASSLSLTEPFTDTQYF
TRBJ1-1,-,TRBD1,TRBV7-9,TGTGCCAGCAGCCCGGACAGGCTTAACACTGAAGCTTTCTTT,CASSPDRLNTEAFF
TRBJ2-1,-,-,TRBV28,TGTGCCAGCAGTGCCGACATCTTAGGGGATGAGCAGTTCTTC,CASSADILGDEQFF
TRBJ2-3,-,TRBD2,TRBV5-1,TGCGCCAGCAGCTCAGGGGCGGGAGGGCCAGGAGATACGCAGTATTTT,CASSSGAGGPGDTQYF
TRBJ2-7,few,-,TRBV7-7,TGTGCCAGCAGCTTAGAGTTCCGGGGCGAGCAGTACTTC,CASSLEFRGEQYF
TRBJ2-3,-,-,TRBV20-1,TGCAGTGCCCCCCGGGGAGATACGCAGTATTTT,CSAPRGDTQYF
TRBJ2-1,-,-,TRBV19,TGTGCCAGTAGTATAGGGTGGACTACCGGCTACAATGAGCAGTTCTTC,CASSIGWTTGYNEQFF
TRBJ2-3,-,-,TRBV18,TGTGCCAGCTCCGAGAATCGGGATACGCAGTATTTT,CASSENRDTQYF
TRBJ2-1,-,TRBD2,TRBV7-8,TGTGCCAGCAGCTGGAGGGAGGGCTCCTACAATGAGCAGTTCTTC,CASSWREGSYNEQFF
TRBJ2-1,-,-,TRBV15,TGTGCCACCACCCCGAGGGGGGGATGGTCCTACAATGAGCAGTTCTTC,CATTPRGGWSYNEQFF
TRBJ1-4,-,-,TRBV5-1,TGCGCCAGCAGCACCCGTTCTTCAGCAACTAATGAAAAACTGTTTTTT,CASSTRSSATNEKLFF
TRBJ2-2,-,TRBD2,TRBV7-3,TGTGCCAGCAGCGACCCTAGGACTAGCGGGAGCACCGGGGAGCTGTTTTTT,CASSDPRTSGSTGELFF
TRBJ2-7,-,TRBD1,TRBV29-1,TGCAGCGGAGGACAGGATTACGAGCAGTACTTC,CSGGQDYEQYF
TRBJ2-1,-,TRBD2,TRBV27,TGTGCCAGCAGTTTAGGCGGGAGCGCTTACAATGAGCAGTTCTTC,CASSLGGSAYNEQFF
TRBJ2-5,-,TRBD2,TRBV4-2,TGTGCCAGCAGCCAAGATTATAGCGGGGCCCAAGAGACCCAGTACTTC,CASSQDYSGAQETQYF
TRBJ2-5,-,-,TRBV18,TGTGCCAGCTCACCGGGAGTAAAAGAGACCCAGTACTTC,CASSPGVKETQYF
TRBJ1-5,once,TRBD1,TRBV28,TGTGCCAGCAGCCCGGACAGGGGAGGGGGACAGCCCCAGCATTTT,CASSPDRGGGQPQHF